This T cell receptor (beta chain) was sequenced during a study of T cells after yellow fever vaccination (dated by TCRdb to between 2018 and 2020). General notes on the study: The SMART-Seq v4 Ultra Low Input RNA kit was used to prepare libraries from fractions with low cell numbers. Bulk TCR alpha and beta repertoires were sequenced longitudinally to track T-cell clones before and after primary and booster YFV17D yellow fever vaccination. Two healthy male donors, one aged 18 to 29 and one aged 30 to 39 years, made up the cohort. Blood was collected at multiple timepoints before and after primary and secondary immunization, and bulk PBMC replicates and cell subsets were isolated. The study at large found these results: Compared with the primary T-cell response, the secondary T-cell response was weaker but faster, peaking on day 5 rather than day 15. A small share of clonotypes occurred in both CD4 and CD8 compartments, likely arising from convergent recombination. Because the study included only a couple of donors, the extent to which the findings can be generalized is limited. Because abundant contaminating clonotypes from the bulk population could be contained in FACS-sorted repertoires, computational filtering was required. After the booster, most clones that had expanded after primary vaccination were detected again (around 96% of CD4 and around 88% of CD8), suggesting broad maintenance of memory.

A note on this clonotype: This receptor's antigen is unknown. No qualities accompany the bases; no much larger clone lies one base away.

CDR1 and CDR2 were assigned from the germline V gene (reference sequence) as SEHNR and FQNEAQ. From the cysteine up to the phenylalanine, the CDR3 has a length of 13 residues. The entry retains the CDR3 DNA only, 39 bases that are in frame from base 1. Trimming takes 6 bases from V and 4 bases from J, and the germline ends sit 11 bases apart. The treatment or condition label, read with the paper, signifies: live attenuated yellow fever vaccine strain. Two biological replicates of bulk PBMCs were collected at each blood-draw timepoint. A standard Ficoll-Paque protocol was used to isolate PBMCs from peripheral blood. TriZol was used to extract RNA from bulk PBMCs, CD4 and CD8 fractions, and dextramer-positive and dextramer-negative fractions. TCR cDNA was synthesized by 5'RACE template switching, through which a universal primer site and unique molecular identifiers were introduced. cDNA synthesis was primed from both the TCR alpha and TCR beta constant segments. Two PCR steps were used to amplify libraries, with sample barcodes and sequencing adapters being added in the second step. Sequencing of libraries was done on Illumina HiSeq 2500 (2x100 bp) or NovaSeq (2x150 bp). For the original study's pipeline: Demultiplexing of reads and collapsing into UMI consensus sequences were performed with MIGEC, and V(D)J alignment was carried out with MiXCR. Using edgeR on replicate PBMC samples, clonotypes were called vaccine-responding if FDR was below 0.01 and the log2 fold change was above 5 up to day 15. Each bulk clonotype received a CD4 or CD8 identity based on whether the sequenced CD4 or CD8 repertoire contained that clonotype at higher abundance. TCRdb applied fastp at Q25 and MiXCR to the public reads, then kept only in-frame beta chains. Rows matching on CDR3 protein sequence are summarized as one entry with the most common DNA and genes. None of the V and J calls come from the authors' own analysis; TCRdb made them. Counted in this sample were some 670,000 distinct CDR3 sequences; over 9% of them appeared once. The ten biggest clones cover 15% of the sample.

The receptor was isolated from a man aged 25-40 years who received the YFV17D yellow fever vaccine. The chain is made from TRBV7-9 and TRBJ2-3, with the D gene call left open. The sample consisted of PBMCs, taken on the day of the yellow fever booster vaccination. The sequence in DNA is TGTGCCAGCAGTCTCACTGCGCCAGATACGCAGTATTTT. Translated, it gives CASSLTAPDTQYF.